Presented here are 21 T cell receptor beta chains from one specimen sequenced in a study of T-cell reconstitution after alpha-beta-depleted transplantation in children. TCRbeta library preparation incorporated unique molecular identifiers. TCRdb called the PCR reads again in MiXCR, with one record for every CDR3 protein. The sample contains around 120,000 distinct CDR3 sequences, roughly 23% of which appear only once. Sequenced material: PBMCs, mostly from graft donor cells, taken 180 days after TCRalphabeta/CD19-depleted stem cell transplant. The receptor source for this set is a male patient aged 2 to 9 who had a stem cell transplant for chronic granulomatous disease, so the T cells may come from the graft donor.

This clonotype was seen more than once but under ten times. The chain joins TRBV5-5 to TRBJ2-1; D unclear. The CDR3 covers 15 residues. The V end lost 3 bases, the J end lost 7 bases, and 17 bases lay between the germline ends. CDR1 SGHKS and CDR2 YYEKEE come from the germline V gene (reference sequence). CDR3 bases: TGTGCCAGCAGCTCATCCATGACCCCCTGGAATGAGCAGTTCTTC. This gives the protein CASSSSMTPWNEQFF. The full variable domain, its missing parts supplied by reference TRBV5-5 and TRBJ2-1, is DAGVTQSPTHLIKTRGQQVTLRCSPISGHKSVSWYQQVLGQGPQFIFQYYEKEERGRGNFPDRFSARQFPNYSSELNVNALLLGDSALYLCASSSSMTPWNEQFFGPGTRLTVL.

Remarks on this clonotype: A read error may explain this, as a much larger clone is one base away. V gene TRBV4-2 combines with J gene TRBJ2-2, with unresolved D. V lost 4 bases, J lost 4 bases, and 10 bases lay in between. The CDR3 is 14 amino acids. Germline V lookup: CDR1 LGHNA, CDR2 YNFKEQ. This CDR3 is CASSLGRPTGELFF. The CDR3, as DNA: TGTGCCAGCAGCCTCGGGCGTCCCACCGGGGAGCTGTTTTTT.

This clonotype showed up many times. The gene calls are TRBV7-2 and TRBJ2-7; possibly TRBD2 for D (5 bases). The CDR3 covers 12 residues. Trimming removed 5 bases from V and 3 bases from J, with 8 bases in between. The germline CDR1 and CDR2 sequences are SGHTA and FQGNSA. CDR3 in DNA: TGTGCCAGCAGCCCCAGCGGCTACGAGCAGTACTTC. Protein product: CASSPSGYEQYF.

The V and J genes are TRBV20-1 and TRBJ2-1, with D maybe TRBD2 (5 bases). The CDR3 consists of 12 residues. CDR1 is DFQATT and CDR2 is SNEGSKA in the germline V gene (reference sequence). Trimming removed 7 bases at V and 1 base at J, with 8 bases between. The CDR3 spells CSGEFSYNEQFF. CDR3 bases: TGCAGTGGGGAGTTTTCCTACAATGAGCAGTTCTTC.

This clonotype has only a few counts. V gene TRBV10-2 combines with J gene TRBJ2-1; 8 bases map to TRBD2. In germline, CDR1 is WSHSY, CDR2 SAAADI. The CDR3 has 14 residues. Trimming removed 6 bases from V and 9 bases from J; junction bases left unmatched: 10. The CDR3 coding sequence is TGCGCCAGCAGGGGGACTAGGGGCAGTGCTGAGCAGTTCTTC. Its translation: CASRGTRGSAEQFF.

The chain has TRBV29-1 and TRBJ2-1, with TRBD1 matching over 7 bases. CDR1 SQVTM and CDR2 ANQGSEA come from the germline V gene. J lost 7 bases, V lost 5 bases, and 14 bases had no gene match. This CDR3 is built from 15 residues. This CDR3 reads CSVRRGQGERNEQFF. The CDR3 nucleotides are TGCAGCGTTCGGAGAGGGCAGGGGGAGAGGAATGAGCAGTTCTTC.

There are a few counts of this clonotype. The CDR3 sequence is CASLVFEQFF. The CDR3 nucleotides are TGTGCCAGCCTAGTCTTTGAGCAGTTCTTC. This chain connects TRBV21-1 to TRBJ2-1; the listed D gene, TRBD2, was not tested against the DNA. TRBV21-1 is described as a pseudogene. The CDR3 is made up of 10 amino acids.

V is TRBV20-1 and J is TRBJ2-3, with a weak D call TRBD2 (6 bases). The CDR3 is 15 amino acids. Germline CDR1 DFQATT, CDR2 SNEGSKA (reference sequence). V dropped 2 bases and J dropped 0 bases, with 12 bases sitting between them. The CDR3 loop is CSARFSGVSTDTQYF. The CDR3 DNA follows: TGCAGTGCTAGATTTTCGGGGGTTAGCACAGATACGCAGTATTTT.

This clonotype has more than one count but fewer than ten. The rearrangement uses TRBV19 and TRBJ2-1; no clear D gene. V lost 4 bases and J lost 5, with 6 bases in between. Germline V gives CDR1 LNHDA, CDR2 SQIVND (reference sequence). CDR3 length: 12 amino acids. The chain's CDR3 is CASSRPHNEQFF. Here the CDR3 DNA reads TGTGCCAGTAGTAGGCCCCACAATGAGCAGTTCTTC. The entire variable domain, with the rest obtained from reference TRBV19 and TRBJ2-1, is as follows: DGGITQSPKYLFRKEGQNVTLSCEQNLNHDAMYWYRQDPGQGLRLIYYSQIVNDFQKGDIAEGYSVSREKKESFPLTVTSAQKNPTAFYLCASSRPHNEQFFGPGTRLTVL.

The chain links TRBV20-1 to TRBJ2-7, with 7 nucleotides matching TRBD2. The germline V gene encodes CDR1 DFQATT and CDR2 SNEGSKA (reference sequence). V shed 3 bases, J shed 5 bases, and the junction held 1 base outside the gene matches. The CDR3 spans 11 residues. The CDR3 loop reads CSASGRNEQYF. The CDR3 DNA follows: TGCAGTGCTAGCGGGAGGAACGAGCAGTACTTC.

This clonotype was observed a handful of times. The chain combines TRBV29-1 with TRBJ1-2, with unresolved D. Looked up from germline, CDR1 is SQVTM and CDR2 is ANQGSEA. V lost 2 bases to trimming and J lost 4 bases, with 5 bases between them. This CDR3 spans 11 amino acids. The CDR3 here is CSVESVYGYTF. The CDR3 DNA is TGCAGCGTTGAATCAGTCTATGGCTACACCTTC.

There are a few counts of this clonotype. J is TRBJ2-2 and V is TRBV20-1; a possible D gene is TRBD2 (5 bases). Germline CDR1 is DFQATT and CDR2 is SNEGSKA (reference sequence). CDR3 length equals 14 residues. With 3 bases removed from V and 8 bases from J, the gap between germline ends came to 16 bases. CDR3 protein: CSARLLTTGGELFF. CDR3 sequence (DNA): TGCAGTGCTAGGCTGCTGACTACTGGGGGGGAGCTGTTTTTT.

This clonotype has a count of ten or more. This chain uses TRBV12-3 or TRBV12-4 with TRBJ2-7; possible D gene TRBD2, 5 bases. There are 15 residues in the CDR3. Trimming removed 1 base from V and 5 bases from J, with 15 bases in between. The CDR3 reads CASSLEIGSFHEQYF. The CDR3 DNA reads TGTGCCAGCAGTTTAGAAATAGGGAGCTTCCACGAGCAGTACTTC.

This sequence joins TRBV4-1 and TRBJ2-6; the D gene is possibly TRBD1 (6 bases). The germline V and J ends were trimmed by 4 bases and 2 bases, with 12 bases remaining between them. The CDR3 totals 16 residues. Germline values: CDR1 MGHRA, CDR2 YSYEKL. The CDR3, as DNA: TGCGCCAGCAGCCCAGAGCAGGGGCCTGGGGCCAACGTCCTGACTTTC. Translated, it gives CASSPEQGPGANVLTF.

V usage is TRBV6-5 and J usage is TRBJ1-4, with a weak D call TRBD1 (5 bases). Germline lookup yields CDR1 MNHEY and CDR2 SVGAGI. V dropped 0 bases and J dropped 8 bases, with 10 bases sitting between them. CDR3 length: 14 amino acids. CDR3 nucleotide sequence: TGTGCCAGCAGTTACTCGCAGGGCAACGAAAAACTGTTTTTT. Translating gives CASSYSQGNEKLFF.

This clonotype was seen at least ten times. This chain uses TRBV20-1 with TRBJ2-7; 7 bases agree with TRBD2. Germline loops: CDR1 DFQATT, CDR2 SNEGSKA (reference sequence). V lost 0 bases and J lost 0; bases outside the gene matches: 5. The CDR3 covers 15 residues. The DNA of the CDR3 is TGCAGTGCTAGAGACCCAAGCGGGGCCTCCTACGAGCAGTACTTC. Its translation: CSARDPSGASYEQYF.

The table lists this clonotype with a count of one. The rearrangement links TRBV6-1 to TRBJ2-7, with D possibly being TRBD1 (5 bases). The CDR3 is 13 amino acids. From germline, CDR1 is MNHNS and CDR2 SASEGT. With 5 bases removed from V and 4 bases from J, the gap between germline ends came to 12 bases. The CDR3 nucleotides read TGTGCCAGCAGTCCCCAGACAGAATACGAGCAGTACTTC. It yields the protein CASSPQTEYEQYF.

This clonotype was detected ten times or more. This sequence joins TRBV20-1 and TRBJ2-7, with 9 bases fitting TRBD2. V trimming: 1 base; J trimming: 2 bases; junction bases outside the gene matches: 9. There are 16 residues in the CDR3. Looked up from germline, CDR1 is DFQATT and CDR2 is SNEGSKA (reference sequence). The CDR3 sequence is CSARAGLAKNPYEQYF. The CDR3 DNA reads TGCAGTGCTAGAGCCGGACTAGCGAAAAACCCCTACGAGCAGTACTTC.

The table lists this clonotype with a few counts. This sequence joins TRBV7-2 and TRBJ2-3, with TRBD2 matching over 10 bases. This CDR3 comprises 16 residues. Trimming cost V 0 bases and J 5 bases; bases outside gene matches: 5. Germline V gene data show CDR1 as SGHTA and CDR2 as FQGNSA. Here the CDR3 reads CASSLALGLAEDTQYF. CDR3 nucleotide sequence: TGTGCCAGCAGCTTAGCTCTAGGACTAGCGGAAGATACGCAGTATTTT.

This clonotype was observed at least ten times. The genes are TRBV12-3 or TRBV12-4 and TRBJ2-5; 14 bases match TRBD2. V lost 5 bases and J lost 5; bases outside the gene matches: 10. The CDR3 spans 17 residues. The CDR3 protein is CASSHGLAGGWVETQYF. CDR3 nucleotides: TGTGCCAGCAGTCACGGACTAGCGGGAGGATGGGTGGAGACCCAGTACTTC.

This clonotype appeared many times. The gene calls are TRBV25-1 and TRBJ2-1, with 7 bases fitting TRBD2. Germline trimming cut 4 bases from V and 3 bases from J; bases unmatched to any gene: 12. In germline, CDR1 is MGHDK, CDR2 SYGVNS. The CDR3 consists of 17 residues. The CDR3 region has the DNA TGTGCCAGCAGTGGAGGCCCCCGGGAGGCGAGCTACAATGAGCAGTTCTTC. It encodes CASSGGPREASYNEQFF.